This T cell receptor (beta chain) emerged from a study of CXCR3-negative and CXCR3-positive naive CD8 T cells. For the study at large: With about 1.5 +/- 0.3 million reads per library, the TRB reads numbered around 130 million in total.

Among CD8+ T cells, naive ones were CD45RO-CCR7+CD27+CD95-. Germline V gene sequence: CDR1 MDHEN, CDR2 SYDVKM. The CDR3 consists of 12 residues. Study-wide points: Fresh PBMCs were used in most assays, and CXCR3 expression partially decreased after cryopreservation. Researchers report that CXCR3-positive naive cells carry more hydrophobic TRB CDR3s than CXCR3-negative naive cells.

UMI-tagged TRB cDNA libraries were built via 5' RACE. TCRdb reworked the 5' RACE reads into one entry per CDR3 protein, no DNA. The listing contains tens of thousands of distinct CDR3 sequences. As to this clonotype: Its target is unknown.

Sequenced sample: naive CXCR3+ CD8+ T cells from blood. As for subset: CD45RO-CCR7+CD27+CD95- naive CD8+ T cells expressing CXCR3 (TNR3+). The receptor's source is a human donor in good health. Some clones in this sample may be carry-over from other donors' samples. V gene TRBV28 combines with J gene TRBJ2-7; TCRdb designates TRBD1, a call that cannot be tested without DNA. CDR3: CASYRGKGEQYF.